Listed below are T cell receptor beta chains from one sample, sequenced in a study of T-cell reconstitution after alpha-beta-depleted transplantation in children. TCRdb analysed the PCR reads with MiXCR anew, one entry per CDR3 protein. The sample includes about 640,000 distinct CDR3 sequences, approximately 13% of them seen just once. Sequencing used PBMCs, mostly from graft donor cells, obtained 360 days after TCRalphabeta/CD19-depleted stem cell transplant. These receptors came from a male patient younger than 18 who had a stem cell transplant for acute myeloid leukemia, so the T cells may come from the graft donor. CDR3s include the opening cysteine and the closing phenylalanine or tryptophan. A D gene is named only where the DNA matches it firmly. Expanded clones are given a class, and other clones once, few, many or no size at all.

cdr3_nt	cdr3_aa	v_call	d_call	j_call	clone_size
TGTGCCAGCAGCTTCTTTCCTACTAGCGGGGGCACAGATACGCAGTATTTT	CASSFFPTSGGTDTQYF	TRBV7-2	TRBD2	TRBJ2-3	NA
TGCAGTGCTAGAGGAACCCGGGGAGGTCCCTCCTACGAGCAGTACTTC	CSARGTRGGPSYEQYF	TRBV20-1	NA	TRBJ2-7	many
TGTGCCAGCAGCCCAGCGGGAGGTACCCAAGAGACCCAGTACTTC	CASSPAGGTQETQYF	TRBV9	TRBD2	TRBJ2-5	NA
TGCGCCAGCAGCCCTCGCGGAGCGCTCTTCTCTGGAAACACCATATATTTT	CASSPRGALFSGNTIYF	TRBV5-1	NA	TRBJ1-3	few
TGTGCCAGCTCACCAGGGAGGAGGGAGCAGTTCTTC	CASSPGRREQFF	TRBV18	NA	TRBJ2-1	many
TGTGCCAGCAGCCAAGATGAAATGAACGGTGAGCAGTTCTTC	CASSQDEMNGEQFF	TRBV4-2	NA	TRBJ2-1	NA
TGTGCCAGCAGCCAAGACTGGCTGAACGCAGATACGCAGTATTTT	CASSQDWLNADTQYF	TRBV14	NA	TRBJ2-3	NA
TGTGCCAGCTCACGGGACAGGGGGATGGGCGAGCAGTACTTC	CASSRDRGMGEQYF	TRBV18	TRBD1	TRBJ2-7	NA
TGTGCCAGCAGCCCCGACAGGGGTTCCTACGAGCAGTACTTC	CASSPDRGSYEQYF	TRBV7-2	TRBD1	TRBJ2-7	many
TGTGCCAGCAGCTTTAGGGGAAGGACACCCACCTACGAGCAGTACTTC	CASSFRGRTPTYEQYF	TRBV7-9	NA	TRBJ2-7	NA
TGTGCCAGCAGTCTCCAAGCGGGAGAGACCTACGAGCAGTACTTC	CASSLQAGETYEQYF	TRBV27	TRBD2	TRBJ2-7	few
TGTGCCAGCAGTCCGCCAACCCGAGCTAGCGGGGTCCACAATGAGCAGTTCTTC	CASSPPTRASGVHNEQFF	TRBV28	TRBD2	TRBJ2-1	few
TGTGCCAGCAGCCCGGGACATCCCATCCTAGCCAAAAACATTCAGTACTTC	CASSPGHPILAKNIQYF	TRBV14	NA	TRBJ2-4	NA
TGCAGCGCCCGAGGTACGGCTCCTAGCACAGATACGCAGTATTTT	CSARGTAPSTDTQYF	TRBV29-1	NA	TRBJ2-3	few
TGCAGCGTTGGGGCCCCCCTTAGACCCGGGATCTCTGGAAACACCATATATTTT	CSVGAPLRPGISGNTIYF	TRBV29-1	NA	TRBJ1-3	few
TGTGCCAGCAGCTTTGTTGGTAGCGGGAGATCAGATACGCAGTATTTT	CASSFVGSGRSDTQYF	TRBV5-5	TRBD2	TRBJ2-3	NA
TGTGCCAGCAGCTTAGATGGGTTCAGGGCTAATGAAAAACTGTTTTTT	CASSLDGFRANEKLFF	TRBV11-2	NA	TRBJ1-4	few
TGCAGTGCCACCCCCGACAGTAACCCCACTGAAGCTTTCTTT	CSATPDSNPTEAFF	TRBV20-1	NA	TRBJ1-1	many
TGTGCCAGCAGCTTGATTGCGCGACAGGGTAACTACGAGCAGTACTTC	CASSLIARQGNYEQYF	TRBV7-8	TRBD1	TRBJ2-7	NA
TGTGCCAGCAGTTGGGCCTGGGGGGGGGAGCTGTTTTTT	CASSWAWGGELFF	TRBV27	NA	TRBJ2-2	NA
TGTGCCACCAGGGAGGAGGGGACAGGGGGTCCCTCCTACGAGCAGTACTTC	CATREEGTGGPSYEQYF	TRBV24-1	TRBD1	TRBJ2-7	NA
TGTGCCAGCAGTTATAGGGAGGGGGAAAGAGCACCCAACACTGAAGCTTTCTTT	CASSYREGERAPNTEAFF	TRBV6-5	NA	TRBJ1-1	few
TGTGCCAGCAGTGATCCGGGACTAGGAACGGAGACCCAGTACTTC	CASSDPGLGTETQYF	TRBV12-3/TRBV12-4	TRBD2	TRBJ2-5	many
TGTGCCAGCATCTCGTTTAGCGGGAGCTCCTACAATGAGCAGTTCTTC	CASISFSGSSYNEQFF	TRBV6-1	TRBD2	TRBJ2-1	NA
TGTGCCAGCGGTTACGGGACTAGCGGGAGAGGGGGCACAGATACGCAGTATTTT	CASGYGTSGRGGTDTQYF	TRBV9	TRBD2	TRBJ2-3	once
TGTGCCTGGAGGGGGGCCAACAGGGTGCCGGAAGCTTTCTTT	CAWRGANRVPEAFF	TRBV30	NA	TRBJ1-1	few
TGTGCCAGCAGCGAAGGGGGGGGGAATGAGCAGTTCTTC	CASSEGGGNEQFF	TRBV6-1	NA	TRBJ2-1	NA
TGTGCCACCGCCCTTAGGACTCAAGGGGAGCAGTACTTC	CATALRTQGEQYF	TRBV15	NA	TRBJ2-7	many
TGTGCCTGGGCTTTAGGACAGGGGATCGACGAGCAGTACTTC	CAWALGQGIDEQYF	TRBV30	TRBD1	TRBJ2-7	NA
TGTGCCAGCAGTTTGGTGGACAGGGTGTACGAGACCCAGTACTTC	CASSLVDRVYETQYF	TRBV28	TRBD1	TRBJ2-5	many
TGTGCCAGCAGACTAACAGGGTTCTATGAGCAGTTCTTC	CASRLTGFYEQFF	TRBV6-2/TRBV6-3	NA	TRBJ2-1	NA
TGCAGCGTTGGGTCCGGACAAGAGACCCAGTACTTC	CSVGSGQETQYF	TRBV29-1	NA	TRBJ2-5	NA
TGTGCCAGCAGTCCCGGTCTGACTGAAGCTTTCTTT	CASSPGLTEAFF	TRBV6-6	NA	TRBJ1-1	NA
TGCAGTGCTAGAGAAGGCGGGAGCTCCTACAATGAGCAGTTCTTC	CSAREGGSSYNEQFF	TRBV20-1	TRBD2	TRBJ2-1	many
TGTGCCAGCGCAGTGGGAGGAGTCACCGGGGAGCTGTTTTTT	CASAVGGVTGELFF	TRBV2	NA	TRBJ2-2	few
TGTGCCAGCAGCAATTTTACGCGGGAGGGTAACAATGAGCAGTTCTTC	CASSNFTREGNNEQFF	TRBV21-1	NA	TRBJ2-1	many
TGCAGCGTTGGGACAGGGGACGACTACGAGCAGTACTTC	CSVGTGDDYEQYF	TRBV29-1	TRBD1	TRBJ2-7	NA
TGCAGCGTTTCTCGGACTAGCGGGGGGCCAGTGAGCACAGATACGCAGTATTTT	CSVSRTSGGPVSTDTQYF	TRBV29-1	TRBD2	TRBJ2-3	NA
TGTGCCAGCAGCCAAGATCCCCGATGGGGTAGGGAGGCCTACGAGCAGTACTTC	CASSQDPRWGREAYEQYF	TRBV3-1	NA	TRBJ2-7	few
TGTGCCAGCAGCTTAGATCGGATAGGTTACTTC	CASSLDRIGYF	TRBV11-2	NA	TRBJ2-5	few
TGCAGTGCCACAAGGACTAGCGGGAGCAGAGTCATCCGCGAGCAGTACTTC	CSATRTSGSRVIREQYF	TRBV20-1	TRBD2	TRBJ2-7	few
TGCAGTGCTAGGTACAGGGAGACCATGAACACTGAAGCTTTCTTT	CSARYRETMNTEAFF	TRBV20-1	NA	TRBJ1-1	few
TGTGCCAGCAGCTACCTAGGGCGGGAGTTCTCCTACGAGCAGTACTTC	CASSYLGREFSYEQYF	TRBV11-2	TRBD2	TRBJ2-7	NA
TGCGCCAGCAGCCAAGGTAGCTCTGGGGCCAACGTCCTGACTTTC	CASSQGSSGANVLTF	TRBV4-3	NA	TRBJ2-6	many
TGTGCCAGCAGCCAAGACAAATCGAACACCGGGGAGCTGTTTTTT	CASSQDKSNTGELFF	TRBV28	NA	TRBJ2-2	few
TGTGCCAGCAGTTCGCCGGGACTCCCAACCTACGAGCAGTACTTC	CASSSPGLPTYEQYF	TRBV12-3/TRBV12-4	NA	TRBJ2-7	NA
TGTGCCAGCAGCCCAAACAGGGGGAGGAACGCTGAAGCTTTCTTT	CASSPNRGRNAEAFF	TRBV11-2	TRBD1	TRBJ1-1	many
TGTGCCAGCAGCCGCGCGGACGGGAGCGAGCAGTACTTC	CASSRADGSEQYF	TRBV28	NA	TRBJ2-7	many
TGTGCCAGCAGCGCCGGGGACAGGGAAGGGCAAGAGACCCAGTACTTC	CASSAGDREGQETQYF	TRBV9	TRBD1	TRBJ2-5	NA